This record looks at one T cell receptor (beta chain) sequence and its context. Its antigen is still unknown. Base qualities were left out, and no much larger clone turns up one base away. The sample belongs to a study of CD8 T cells in Susac syndrome (dated 2019 in TCRdb). As for the study more broadly: Whether CD8+ T cell activation and differentiation in Susac syndrome was antigen driven was tested using repertoire sequencing. Overall results and qualifications from the work: The study acknowledged that relatively few individuals were included in the TCR sequencing and HLA analysis.

Its CDR3 holds 14 amino acids, cysteine through phenylalanine. This entry keeps only the CDR3 DNA: 42 bases, framed from base 1. Sequences MNHEY (CDR1) and SMNVEV (CDR2) are obtained from the germline V gene (reference sequence). The germline ends are 14 bases apart after V is trimmed by 5 bases and J by 6 bases. RNA was extracted using the RNeasy kit, and about 0.45 to 1 ug of the RNA was reverse transcribed with random hexamers. The immunoSEQ multiplex PCR assay, covering 54 Vbeta and 13 Jbeta segments, was used to amplify TCR beta CDR3 regions. PCR amplification bias was corrected by using a synthetic template baseline for primer optimization and computational correction. Under the source paper's analysis protocol: Only productive sequences were kept, with reads annotated to V, D and J genes according to IMGT and analyzed in immunoSEQ Analyzer. Clonality was calculated as one minus the Shannon entropy normalized by log2 of the number of productive unique sequences. For each patient and control, public and private clones were evaluated within the 100 most prevalent clones. A clone was defined as Susac-specific if it was absent from the healthy and MS cohorts, from around 960 published viral clones and from other ImmuneACCESS disease sequences. TCRdb reanalyzed the raw reads on its own, using fastp at Q25 for trimming and MiXCR for clone calling, and kept in-frame beta chains. Each record represents a unique CDR3 protein, reported with the most common genes and DNA among its rows. The V and J calls reflect TCRdb's pipeline rather than the authors' work. The table for this sample lists tens of thousands of distinct CDR3 sequences; roughly 95% of them were counted only once. Of the sample, 0.11% falls within the top ten clones.

Peripheral blood CD8+ and CD4+ T cells from healthy donors, Susac syndrome patients and multiple sclerosis patients were profiled by high-throughput TCR beta sequencing. Treatment-naive patients with stable or active relapsing-remitting disease fulfilling revised McDonald criteria were used as multiple sclerosis controls. Bulk CD8+ and CD4+ T cells were purified magnetically by negative isolation, whereas CD8+ TEMRA cells were enriched by FACS. Blood was collected in EDTA tubes and processed within 24 hours, with PBMCs isolated through density gradient centrifugation. PBMCs destined for TCR sequencing were cryopreserved in liquid nitrogen and later thawed in a 37 °C water bath. Purity of sorted or isolated CD4+, CD8+ and CD8+ TEMRA cells was at least 90%.

Source material: CD4+ T cells from PBMCs. In this chain, TRBV27 is recombined with TRBJ1-5; a weak D assignment points to TRBD1 (5 bases agree). The receptor was derived from a human donor with multiple sclerosis. The CDR3 sequence is CASSKLQGSQPQHF. Read as DNA, the sequence is TGTGCCAGCAGTAAACTTCAGGGCAGTCAGCCCCAGCATTTT.